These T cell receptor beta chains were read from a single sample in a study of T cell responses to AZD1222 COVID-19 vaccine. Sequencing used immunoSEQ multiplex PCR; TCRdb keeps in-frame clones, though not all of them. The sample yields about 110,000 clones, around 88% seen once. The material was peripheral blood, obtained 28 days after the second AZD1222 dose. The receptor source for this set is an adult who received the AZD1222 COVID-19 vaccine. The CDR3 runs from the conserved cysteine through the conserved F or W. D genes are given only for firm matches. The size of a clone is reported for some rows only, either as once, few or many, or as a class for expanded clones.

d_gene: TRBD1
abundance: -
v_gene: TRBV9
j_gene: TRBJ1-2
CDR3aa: CASSGGQGGYYGYTF
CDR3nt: TGTGCCAGCAGCGGCGGACAGGGGGGTTACTATGGCTACACCTTC

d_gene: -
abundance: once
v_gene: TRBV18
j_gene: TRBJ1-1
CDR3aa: CASSPGQMNTEAFF
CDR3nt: TGTGCCAGCTCACCCGGACAGATGAACACTGAAGCTTTCTTT

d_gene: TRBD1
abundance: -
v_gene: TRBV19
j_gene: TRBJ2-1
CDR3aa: CASQTTGTGHNEQFF
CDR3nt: TGTGCCAGTCAGACAACCGGGACAGGGCACAATGAGCAGTTCTTC

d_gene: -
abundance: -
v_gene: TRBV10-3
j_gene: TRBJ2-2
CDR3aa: CAISDWDNSGTGELFF
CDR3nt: TGTGCCATCAGTGATTGGGACAATTCAGGCACCGGGGAGCTGTTTTTT

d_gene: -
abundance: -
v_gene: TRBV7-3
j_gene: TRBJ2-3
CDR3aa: CASSHGGTHLPRDTQYF
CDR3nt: TGTGCCAGCAGCCACGGAGGGACACACCTACCCCGGGATACGCAGTATTTT

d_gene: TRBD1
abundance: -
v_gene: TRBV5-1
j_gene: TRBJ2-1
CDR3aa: CASSPGTGDYNEQFF
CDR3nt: TGCGCCAGCAGCCCCGGGACAGGGGACTACAATGAGCAGTTCTTC

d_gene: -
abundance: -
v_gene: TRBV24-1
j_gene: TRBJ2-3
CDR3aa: CATSAPDFFTDTQYF
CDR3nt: TGTGCCACCAGTGCGCCAGACTTTTTCACAGATACGCAGTATTTT

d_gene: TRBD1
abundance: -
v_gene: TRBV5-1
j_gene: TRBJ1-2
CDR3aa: CASSAGQGRGGYTF
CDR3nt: TGCGCCAGCAGCGCGGGACAGGGCCGGGGAGGCTACACCTTC

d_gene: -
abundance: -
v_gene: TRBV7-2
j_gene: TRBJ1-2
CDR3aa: CASSFQGNYGYTF
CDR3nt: TGTGCCAGCAGCTTCCAGGGTAACTATGGCTACACCTTC

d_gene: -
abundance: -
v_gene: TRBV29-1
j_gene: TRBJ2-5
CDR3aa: CSAPVISGETQYF
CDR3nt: TGCAGCGCCCCGGTGATTTCTGGGGAGACCCAGTACTTC

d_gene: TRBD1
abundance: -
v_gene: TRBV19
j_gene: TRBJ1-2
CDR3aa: CASSNTGTGVNYGYTF
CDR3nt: TGTGCCAGTAGTAATACCGGGACAGGGGTTAACTATGGCTACACCTTC

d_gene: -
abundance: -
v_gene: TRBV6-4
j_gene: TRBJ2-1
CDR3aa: CASSDSPTAEQFF
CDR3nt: TGTGCCAGCAGTGACTCGCCCACAGCGGAGCAGTTCTTC

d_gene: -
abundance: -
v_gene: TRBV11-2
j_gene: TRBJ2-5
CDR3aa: CASSLVGNQETQYF
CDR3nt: TGTGCCAGCAGCTTAGTTGGGAACCAAGAGACCCAGTACTTC

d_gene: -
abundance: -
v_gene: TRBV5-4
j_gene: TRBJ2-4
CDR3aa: CASSLESVSGGNIQYF
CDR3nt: TGTGCCAGCAGCTTGGAGAGTGTGTCGGGGGGCAACATTCAGTACTTC